This T cell receptor (beta chain) was found in a study of T cell changes during pregnancy in multiple sclerosis. Clones were sequenced by immunoSEQ multiplex PCR, and TCRdb holds only the in-frame ones, with some missing. The table lists 30,000 to 40,000 clones, over 80% of them singletons. The germline V and J ends were trimmed by 2 bases and 5 bases, with 13 bases remaining between them. This CDR3 is 14 amino acids long. The specimen comprised CD4+ T cells from peripheral blood mononuclear cells, sampled in the third trimester of pregnancy. The chain links TRBV23-1 to TRBJ2-7; D unresolved. TRBV23-1 is recorded as an ORF, its role being uncertain. The source of this sequence is a female donor in good health, enrolled as a control in a pregnancy study. Here the CDR3 DNA reads TGCGCCAGCAGTCAAAAAAAAGCGCCCAACGAGCAGTACTTC. It encodes CASSQKKAPNEQYF.